These T cell receptor beta chains were read from a single sample in a study of response to subunit inactivated influenza vaccine. TCRdb recomputed calls from the RT-PCR reads with MiXCR, one row per CDR3 protein. The sample yields approximately 500,000 distinct CDR3 sequences, approximately 13% seen once. Sequenced here: PBMCs from blood, sampled about 40 days after vaccination. The receptors derive from a man in his fifties who received an inactivated influenza vaccine. Each CDR3 is given with its conserved first and last residue. Fields, in order: J gene, D gene, V gene, clone size, CDR3 protein, CDR3 DNA. The D gene is left open where the match is weak. The listing skips clone size in some rows; elsewhere it reads once, few, many or a size class.

J: TRBJ2-7
D: .
V: TRBV29-1
size: many
CDR3: CSVVGGDYEQYF
DNA: TGCAGCGTGGTGGGGGGAGACTACGAGCAGTACTTC

J: TRBJ2-3
D: TRBD2
V: TRBV7-6
size: few
CDR3: CASSFAGGGTDTQYF
DNA: TGTGCCAGCAGCTTTGCGGGGGGGGGGACAGATACGCAGTATTTT

J: TRBJ2-1
D: .
V: TRBV7-2
size: few
CDR3: CASSFPQWFDSYNEQFF
DNA: TGTGCCAGCAGCTTCCCCCAGTGGTTTGACTCCTACAATGAGCAGTTCTTC

J: TRBJ2-7
D: TRBD2
V: TRBV6-2/TRBV6-3
size: many
CDR3: CASTGLAGGAYEQYF
DNA: TGTGCCAGCACCGGACTAGCGGGGGGCGCCTACGAGCAGTACTTC

J: TRBJ1-3
D: .
V: TRBV28
size: many
CDR3: CASSFWARAGNTIYF
DNA: TGTGCCAGCAGTTTCTGGGCCAGGGCTGGAAACACCATATATTTT

J: TRBJ1-3
D: .
V: TRBV20-1
size: .
CDR3: CSARARGASGNTIYF
DNA: TGCAGTGCTAGAGCTAGAGGGGCGAGTGGAAACACCATATATTTT

J: TRBJ2-7
D: .
V: TRBV5-6
size: .
CDR3: CASSIGTDLEVF
DNA: TGTGCCAGCAGCATAGGGACCGACCTAGAGGTCTTC

J: TRBJ2-1
D: TRBD2
V: TRBV15
size: few
CDR3: CATSRVGGGPKEQFF
DNA: TGTGCCACCAGCAGAGTTGGCGGGGGGCCGAAAGAGCAGTTCTTC

J: TRBJ1-4
D: .
V: TRBV25-1
size: .
CDR3: CASEDKGGQKLFF
DNA: TGTGCCAGCGAGGACAAGGGGGGTCAAAAACTGTTTTTT

J: TRBJ2-7
D: .
V: TRBV12-3/TRBV12-4
size: many
CDR3: CASSLHGGTYEQYF
DNA: TGTGCCAGCAGTTTACATGGCGGAACCTACGAGCAGTACTTC

J: TRBJ1-2
D: .
V: TRBV12-3/TRBV12-4
size: many
CDR3: CASRTGSSGYTF
DNA: TGTGCCAGCAGGACAGGATCCTCTGGCTACACCTTC